The 18 T cell receptor beta chains below were found in one sample sequenced in a study of tumor-infiltrating lymphocytes in primary liver carcinoma. Priming with a constant-region primer yielded TCR beta cDNA from about 500 ng total RNA. Investigators got TCR beta libraries out of three nested multiplex PCR rounds, done with slightly modified ARM-PCR. Each of the first two PCR rounds ran nine to ten cycles with TRBV1-TRBV30 forward and C-beta reverse primers. TCRdb fed the multiplex PCR reads into MiXCR, producing one record per CDR3 protein. The sample yields approximately 330,000 distinct CDR3 sequences, about 65% seen once. Blood RNA came from unsorted whole blood; germline DNA was also extracted. Sequencing was performed on peripheral blood. These receptors were taken from a man aged 40-49 years with primary liver carcinoma and hepatitis B virus infection.

There are many counts of this clonotype. The chain uses TRBV10-3 and TRBJ1-2; D is possibly TRBD1 (5 bases). CDR3 length: 14 residues. Germline lookup yields CDR1 ENHRY and CDR2 SYGVKD. Trimming pared 0 bases from V and 8 bases from J, leaving 13 bases between. The CDR3 nucleotides read TGTGCCATCAGTGAGTCATTGGGCAGGGACGGCTACACCTTC. Residues: CAISESLGRDGYTF.

The genes are TRBV6-5 and TRBJ2-1, with TRBD2 as a possible D gene (6 bases). Per germline, CDR1 MNHEY and CDR2 SVGAGI. V was trimmed by 4 bases and J by 12 bases, leaving 10 bases between them. This CDR3 is built from 11 residues. CDR3 region: CASSSAGRQFF. CDR3 bases: TGTGCCAGCAGTTCCGCGGGAAGGCAGTTCTTC.

Points on this clonotype: Relative to the germline gene, one junction end is altered; a read error may explain this. The chain uses TRBV11-2 and TRBJ1-1; D gene ambiguous. CDR1 is SGHAT, CDR2 FQNNGV, per germline. This CDR3 has 12 amino acids. CDR3 residues: CASSPRGSDAFF. The CDR3 bases are TGTGCCAGCAGCCCCCGAGGATCTGATGCTTTCTTT.

Points on this clonotype: This may arise from a read error, as a much more abundant clone is one base away. The V and J genes are TRBV7-9 and TRBJ2-7; D assignment may be TRBD1 or TRBD2 (6 bases each). V lost 8 bases and J lost 2, with 13 bases in between. The CDR3 covers 13 residues. CDR1 is SEHNR and CDR2 is FQNEAQ in the germline V gene (reference sequence). The CDR3 coding sequence is TGTGCCAGCGGGGGGCGGTGTACCTACGAGCAGTACTTC. Amino acid sequence: CASGGRCTYEQYF.

As regards this clonotype: Given the absence of the conserved phenylalanine or tryptophan at the CDR3 end, a read error is likely. The J gene is TRBJ2-7, the V gene TRBV10-1; 8 positions match TRBD2. Germline CDR1 is WNHNN and CDR2 is SYGVQD (reference sequence). Trimming cost V 8 bases and J 0 bases; bases outside gene matches: 6. CDR3 size: 14 residues. The CDR3 nucleotides are TGCGCCAGCTCCTCTAGCGGGCACTCCTACGAGCAGTACCTC. Translating gives CASSSSGHSYEQYL.

Notes on this clonotype: A much larger clone differs by one base, so this may be a read error. The chain carries TRBV4-1 and TRBJ2-3; D may be TRBD1 (5 bases). V lost 2 bases to trimming and J lost 6 bases, with 24 bases between them. Looked up from germline, CDR1 is MGHRA and CDR2 is YSYEKL. The CDR3 is 18 residues long. The CDR3 protein is CASSQNLEGVIPADTQYF. The CDR3 coding sequence is TGCGCCAGCAGCCAAAATCTGGAAGGGGTAATTCCGGCCGATACGCAGTATTTT.

This clonotype was counted once. The DNA is omitted, as the CDR3 cannot be located on it reliably, and the CDR3 follows TCRdb's listing. The chain links TRBV11-2 to TRBJ2-3; the table's D call TRBD1 went unverified against the DNA. In germline, CDR1 is SGHAT, CDR2 FQNNGV. The CDR3 has 15 residues if both end residues are counted. CDR3 residues: CGSSFARGSTDTQCF.

On this clonotype: A read error may be the cause here, since a much bigger clone is one base away. This chain uses TRBV29-1 with TRBJ1-1, with a tentative D call TRBD1 (5 bases). Trimming shortened V by 4 bases and J by 9 bases, and 18 bases separated the two germline ends. The CDR3 has 13 residues. Germline V gives CDR1 SQVTM, CDR2 ANQGSEA. DNA of the CDR3: TGCAGCGTTGCGAGTAGGGGAAATACTAAAGCTTTCTTT. It yields the protein CSVASRGNTKAFF.

This clonotype has a count of ten or more. This chain joins TRBV11-3 and TRBJ2-2; D is undetermined. Germline V gene sequence: CDR1 SGHNT, CDR2 YENEEA. The CDR3 consists of 13 residues. The ends were cut back, 2 bases at V and 5 bases at J, with 6 bases in the middle. The CDR3 here is CASSLIGTGELFF. DNA for the CDR3: TGTGCCAGCAGCTTAATCGGGACCGGGGAGCTGTTTTTT. Using reference TRBV11-3 and TRBJ2-2 for the parts outside the CDR3, the full variable domain is EAGVVQSPRYKIIEKKQPVAFWCNPISGHNTLYWYLQNLGQGPELLIRYENEEAVDDSQLPKDRFSAERLKGVDSTLKIQPAELGDSAVYLCASSLIGTGELFFGEGSRLTVL.

This clonotype was detected only once. The V call is TRBV4-1, the J call TRBJ2-2, with 9 positions matching TRBD2. The CDR3 spans 17 residues. Trimming cost V 1 base and J 6 bases; bases outside gene matches: 9. The V gene's germline CDR1 is MGHRA and CDR2 YSYEKL. The CDR3 DNA is TGCGCCAGCAGCCAAGGGCTAGCGGGAATAAACTCCGGGGAGCTGTTTTTT. Its translation: CASSQGLAGINSGELFF.

In regard to this clonotype: Its ends do not fully match the called genes, so a read error is possible. The rearrangement links TRBV6-2 or TRBV6-3 to TRBJ2-5, with D perhaps being TRBD1 or TRBD2 (5 bases each). Germline V gives CDR1 MNHEY, CDR2 SVGEGT. The CDR3 length is 15 residues. In DNA, the CDR3 is TGTGCCAGCAACCCCCCCCGGGGCGCGCGAGAGACCCAATACTTC. The encoded protein is CASNPPRGARETQYF.

This clonotype has a handful of counts. A read error is possible here, since a much larger clone lies one base away. The V call is TRBV11-2, the J call TRBJ2-3, with a tentative D call TRBD2 (6 bases). The V gene's germline CDR1 is SGHAT and CDR2 FQNNGV. The CDR3 runs 15 residues. The CDR3 protein is CVSSAIGGSTDTQYF. The CDR3 DNA reads as TGTGTCAGCAGCGCCATTGGGGGGAGCACAGATACGCAGTATTTT.

This clonotype was seen ten or more times. The J gene is TRBJ2-3, the V gene TRBV6-2 or TRBV6-3; D remains unclear. Germline-derived CDR1 and CDR2 are MNHEY and SVGEGT. CDR3 size: 13 residues. V dropped 1 base and J dropped 3 bases, with 5 bases sitting between them. The CDR3 spells CASSYLETDTQYF. The DNA of the CDR3 is TGTGCCAGCAGTTACTTGGAGACAGATACGCAGTATTTT.

Concerning this clonotype itself: A read error may produce the germline difference seen at one junction end. The chain uses TRBV11-2 and TRBJ2-1; 11 positions agree with TRBD2. Germline assignment: CDR1 SGHAT and CDR2 FQNNGV. This CDR3 is 16 amino acids long. The CDR3 loop is CANSLVSSGRHNEQFF. As DNA, the CDR3 is TGTGCCAACAGCTTAGTTTCTAGCGGGAGGCACAATGAGCAGTTCTTC.

In this sample, this clonotype turned up once. Given a much more abundant clone one base away, this may be a read error. The chain carries TRBV4-1 and TRBJ2-7, with 8 bases matching TRBD1. The CDR3 spans 14 residues. Germline loops: CDR1 MGHRA, CDR2 YSYEKL. The CDR3 DNA follows: TGCGCCAACAGCCAAGTGGGCAGGGGGCGCGAGCAGTACTTC. The encoded protein is CANSQVGRGREQYF.

Concerning this clonotype itself: At one of its ends the junction is not consistent with the germline gene, which may arise from a read error. The genes are TRBV11-3 and TRBJ1-4; D may be TRBD1 (5 bases). Germline V gene data show CDR1 as SGHNT and CDR2 as YENEEA. This CDR3 is built from 17 residues. In DNA, the CDR3 is TGTGTCAGCAGCTTACCCTCCGGCCTCAGGGTTGATGAAAAACTGTTTTTT. Translation: CVSSLPSGLRVDEKLFF.

Notes on this clonotype: This may be a read error: a much more frequent sequence differs by one nucleotide. This chain links TRBV6-5 with TRBJ2-1; possible D gene TRBD1, 5 bases. The V and J ends lost 4 bases and 6 bases respectively, with 16 bases between them. The CDR3 contains 15 residues. Germline assignment: CDR1 MNHEY and CDR2 SVGAGI. The CDR3 coding sequence is TGTGCCAGCAGTTTCAGTCGTTCAGGGCCCAATGAGCAGTTCTTC. It yields the protein CASSFSRSGPNEQFF.

This rearrangement joins TRBV14 to TRBJ1-3; unclear D gene. The V gene's germline CDR1 is SGHDN and CDR2 FVKESK. The V and J ends lost 3 bases and 1 base respectively, with 7 bases between them. The CDR3 sequence is 14 residues long. The CDR3 bases are TGTGCCAGCAGCCATGATTTGTCTGGAAACACCATATATTTT. This sequence encodes CASSHDLSGNTIYF.